Listed here are 14 T cell receptor beta chains from one sample, sequenced in a study of OX40 agonist ivuxolimab in advanced cancers. The repertoire was sequenced with immunoSEQ multiplex PCR; TCRdb's copy has only in-frame clones and lacks some. The data hold 60,000 to 65,000 clones, with 83% observed a single time. Sample: CD4+ or CD8+ T cells sorted from blood, taken in a trial of the OX40 agonist ivuxolimab. The receptor set was obtained from an adult with an advanced solid tumor such as melanoma, head and neck, liver or kidney cancer.

This chain connects TRBV5-1 to TRBJ2-2; 7 bases agree with TRBD1. After removal of 2 bases from V and 0 bases from J, the junction contained 4 bases not matched to a gene. The length of the CDR3 is 16 residues. The germline CDR1 and CDR2 sequences are SGHRS and YFSETQ. This CDR3 is CASSLQGPTNTGELFF. The CDR3 DNA follows: TGCGCCAGCAGCTTACAGGGGCCTACGAACACCGGGGAGCTGTTTTTT.

This chain joins TRBV21-1 and TRBJ1-2. TRBV21-1 constitutes a pseudogene. CDR3 length equals 19 residues. CDR3 protein: CASSTTAGTAANHYYGYTF. The DNA of the CDR3 is TGTGCCAGCAGCACTACAGCCGGGACGGCCGCTAATCATTACTATGGCTACACCTTC.

This chain links TRBV5-6 with TRBJ2-7; the D is unclear. Germline CDR1 SGHDT, CDR2 YYEEEE. The CDR3 is 11 residues long. V gave up 2 bases and J gave up 7 bases, with 7 bases separating them. Here the CDR3 DNA reads TGTGCCAGCAGCTTCGGCGTTGAGCAGTACTTC. As protein: CASSFGVEQYF. The full variable domain, in which reference TRBV5-6 and TRBJ2-7 provide the parts outside the CDR3, is DAGVTQSPTHLIKTRGQQVTLRCSPKSGHDTVSWYQQALGQGPQFIFQYYEEEERQRGNFPDRFSGHQFPNYSSELNVNALLLGDSALYLCASSFGVEQYFGPGTRLTVT.

The chain joins TRBV30 to TRBJ2-2; 10 nucleotides agree with TRBD1. Unmatched junction bases numbered 7, after V lost 6 bases and J lost 6 bases. The germline V gene has CDR1 GTSNPN and CDR2 SVGIG (reference sequence). The CDR3 is made up of 14 amino acids. In nucleotides, the CDR3 is TGTGCCTGCAATGAGGGACAGGGGCCCGGGGAGCTGTTTTTT. This codes for CACNEGQGPGELFF. Drawing the rest from reference TRBV30 and TRBJ2-2, the complete variable domain is SQTIHQWPATLVQPVGSPLSLECTVEGTSNPNLYWYRQAAGRGLQLLFYSVGIGQISSEVPQNLSASRPQDRQFILSSKKLLLSDSGFYLCACNEGQGPGELFFGEGSRLTVL.

The V and J genes are TRBV20-1 and TRBJ1-2, with D hard to call. V lost 6 bases to trimming and J lost 4 bases, with 9 bases between them. The CDR3 has 11 residues. CDR1 is DFQATT, CDR2 SNEGSKA, per germline (reference sequence). The CDR3 nucleotides read TGCAGTGCCCCAACCGTCTATGGCTACACCTTC. Its translation: CSAPTVYGYTF.

The rearrangement joins TRBV30 to TRBJ1-3, with D hard to call. Per germline, CDR1 GTSNPN and CDR2 SVGIG (reference sequence). The length of the CDR3 is 13 residues. CDR3 region: CATARRAGNTIYF. Written as DNA, the CDR3 is TGTGCAACCGCCCGTAGGGCCGGAAACACCATATATTTT.

Of note for this clone: In the same sample, other DNA sequences code for this CDR3. The chain carries TRBV9 and TRBJ2-7; 8 nucleotides line up with TRBD2. After removal of 0 bases from V and 1 base from J, the junction contained 3 bases not matched to a gene. Germline V gene lookup returns CDR1 SGDLS and CDR2 YYNGEE. The CDR3 is made up of 15 amino acids. The DNA of the CDR3 is TGTGCCAGCAGCGTAGGGGCGGGGGGATCCTACGAGCAGTACTTC. Amino acids: CASSVGAGGSYEQYF.

This clone was recorded only once. The V call is TRBV28, the J call TRBJ2-7, with D possibly TRBD1 on 5 matching bases. Trimming stripped 4 bases from V and 1 base from J, with 17 bases between. Germline V gene data show CDR1 as MDHEN and CDR2 as SYDVKM. CDR3 length: 16 residues. DNA for the CDR3: TGTGCCAGCAGTTCACAGGACCCAGCGTGGTCCTACGAGCAGTACTTC. Translating it yields CASSSQDPAWSYEQYF.

The V gene is TRBV7-8, the J gene TRBJ2-7; a possible D gene is TRBD2 (6 bases). The CDR3 is 13 residues long. The V end lost 1 base, the J end lost 3 bases, and 7 bases lay between the germline ends. Germline values: CDR1 SGHVS, CDR2 FQNEAQ. The CDR3 reads CASSLGRDYEQYF. Written as DNA, the CDR3 is TGTGCCAGCAGCTTAGGGCGGGACTACGAGCAGTACTTC.

This sequence joins TRBV2 and TRBJ2-3; 10 nucleotides agree with TRBD2. V lost 6 bases and J lost 11; bases outside the gene matches: 8. The CDR3 contains 13 residues. Germline V gene lookup returns CDR1 SNHLY and CDR2 FYNNEI. The CDR3, as DNA: TGTGCCAGCAGCGCACCGGGACTAGCGTTGCAGTATTTT. Amino acid sequence: CASSAPGLALQYF.

This clone appeared a single time. This rearrangement joins TRBV6-6 to TRBJ2-1; weak D call: TRBD2 (6 bases). V lost 4 bases, J lost 7 bases, and 14 bases lay in between. The germline gives CDR1 MNHNY, CDR2 SVGAGI (reference sequence). This CDR3 has 14 residues. CDR3 nucleotides: TGTGCCAGCAGTTTTTCGGGAGTTTTAAATGAGCAGTTCTTC. Amino acids: CASSFSGVLNEQFF.

This chain uses TRBV5-8 with TRBJ2-3; D is unresolved. The CDR3 length is 14 residues. Germline CDR1 and CDR2: SGHTS and YDEGEE. V lost 0 bases and J 5 bases, leaving 10 bases between the germline ends. The CDR3 sequence is CASSLGFSIDTQYF. The CDR3 coding sequence is TGTGCCAGCAGCTTGGGGTTCTCAATAGATACGCAGTATTTT.

This sequence joins TRBV25-1 and TRBJ2-7, with D perhaps TRBD1 (5 bases). Germline assignment: CDR1 MGHDK and CDR2 SYGVNS. The CDR3 length is 16 residues. V lost 3 bases to trimming and J lost 0 bases, with 15 bases between them. The CDR3 nucleotides read TGTGCCAGCAGTGATGTGACAGCCCGGAGCTCCTACGAGCAGTACTTC. It is translated as CASSDVTARSSYEQYF.

This chain joins TRBV7-6 and TRBJ2-3, with D possibly TRBD2 on 6 matching bases. The ends were cut back, 5 bases at V and 0 bases at J, with 12 bases in the middle. Germline V gene data show CDR1 as SGHVS and CDR2 as FNYEAQ. The length of the CDR3 is 15 residues. The CDR3 DNA sequence: TGTGCCAGCAGCCCTATACGGGGGAGCACAGATACGCAGTATTTT. This translates into CASSPIRGSTDTQYF.